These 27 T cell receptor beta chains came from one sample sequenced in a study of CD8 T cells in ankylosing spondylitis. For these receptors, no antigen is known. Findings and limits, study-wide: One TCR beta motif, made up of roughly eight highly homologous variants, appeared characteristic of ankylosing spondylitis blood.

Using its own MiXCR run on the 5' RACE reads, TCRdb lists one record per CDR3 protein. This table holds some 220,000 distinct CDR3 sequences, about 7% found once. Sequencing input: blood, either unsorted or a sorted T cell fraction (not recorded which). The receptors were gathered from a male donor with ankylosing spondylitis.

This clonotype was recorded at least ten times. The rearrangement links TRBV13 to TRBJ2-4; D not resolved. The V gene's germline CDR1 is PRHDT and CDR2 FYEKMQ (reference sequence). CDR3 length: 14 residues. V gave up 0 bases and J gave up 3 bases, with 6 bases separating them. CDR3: CASSLGTGKNIQYF. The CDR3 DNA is TGTGCCAGCAGCTTAGGGACGGGCAAAAACATTCAGTACTTC.

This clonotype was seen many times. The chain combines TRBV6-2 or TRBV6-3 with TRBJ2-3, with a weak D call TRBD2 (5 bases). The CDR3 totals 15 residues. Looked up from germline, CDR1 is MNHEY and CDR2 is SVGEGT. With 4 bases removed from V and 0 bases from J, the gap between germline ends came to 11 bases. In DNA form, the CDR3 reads TGTGCCAGCAGTTCAATACGGACTAGCACAGATACGCAGTATTTT. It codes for CASSSIRTSTDTQYF.

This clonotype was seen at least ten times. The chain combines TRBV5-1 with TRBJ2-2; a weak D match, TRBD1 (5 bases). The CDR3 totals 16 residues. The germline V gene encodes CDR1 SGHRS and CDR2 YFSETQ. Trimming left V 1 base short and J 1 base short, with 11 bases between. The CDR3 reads CASSLRWQGNTGELFF. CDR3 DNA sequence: TGCGCCAGCAGCTTGAGGTGGCAGGGGAACACCGGGGAGCTGTTTTTT.

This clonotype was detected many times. The CDR3 DNA sequence: TGTGCCAGCAGCCTCAGTTTGGGCTCTGGAAACACCATATATTTT. Protein: CASSLSLGSGNTIYF. The chain has TRBV12-3 or TRBV12-4 and TRBJ1-3; D not certain. This CDR3 contains 15 residues. V was pared by 6 bases and J by 0 bases, with 12 bases between.

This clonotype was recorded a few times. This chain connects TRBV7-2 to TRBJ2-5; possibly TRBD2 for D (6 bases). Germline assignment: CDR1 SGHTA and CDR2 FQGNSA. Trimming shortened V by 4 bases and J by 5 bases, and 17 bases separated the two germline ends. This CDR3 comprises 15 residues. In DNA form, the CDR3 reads TGTGCCAGCAGCTCCTGGGACCAGGCGGGGGAGACCCAGTACTTC. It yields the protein CASSSWDQAGETQYF.

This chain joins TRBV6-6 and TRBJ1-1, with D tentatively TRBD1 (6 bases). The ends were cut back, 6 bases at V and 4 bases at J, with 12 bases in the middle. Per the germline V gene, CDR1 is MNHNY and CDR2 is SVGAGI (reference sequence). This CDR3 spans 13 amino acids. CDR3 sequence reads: CASRGTGSTEAFF. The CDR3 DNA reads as TGTGCCAGCAGGGGTACAGGGAGCACTGAAGCTTTCTTT.

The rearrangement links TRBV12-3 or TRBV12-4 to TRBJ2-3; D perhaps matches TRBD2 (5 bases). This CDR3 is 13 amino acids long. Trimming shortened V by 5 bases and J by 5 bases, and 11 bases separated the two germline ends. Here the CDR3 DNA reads TGTGCCAGCAGTCGTGGTCGGGAAGATACGCAGTATTTT. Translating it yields CASSRGREDTQYF.

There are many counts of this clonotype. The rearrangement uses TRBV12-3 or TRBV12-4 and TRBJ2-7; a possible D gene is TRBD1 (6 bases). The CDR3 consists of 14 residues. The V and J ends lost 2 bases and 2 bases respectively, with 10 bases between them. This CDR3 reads CASSLRDTAYEQYF. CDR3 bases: TGTGCCAGCAGTTTAAGGGACACAGCCTACGAGCAGTACTTC.

The CDR3 region has the DNA TGCAGTGCTAGGACCACTAGCGGGTATTCCTACGAGCAGTACTTC. Its translation is CSARTTSGYSYEQYF. The V call is TRBV20-1, the J call TRBJ2-7; 9 bases are a match to TRBD2. The CDR3 loop spans 15 amino acids. The J segment lost 1 base and the V segment lost 3 bases, leaving 7 bases of the junction unmatched. Germline CDR1 DFQATT, CDR2 SNEGSKA (reference sequence).

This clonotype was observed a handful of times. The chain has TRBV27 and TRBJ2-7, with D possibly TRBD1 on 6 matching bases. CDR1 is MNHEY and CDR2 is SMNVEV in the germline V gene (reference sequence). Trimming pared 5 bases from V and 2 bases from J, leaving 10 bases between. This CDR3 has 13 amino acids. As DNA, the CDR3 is TGTGCCAGCAGTCGTGGACAGACCTACGAGCAGTACTTC. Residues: CASSRGQTYEQYF.

The CDR3 DNA sequence: TGTGCCAGCAGTGCTGACTTGAGCTCCTACAATGAGCAGTTCTTC. Amino acids: CASSADLSSYNEQFF. V and J are TRBV6-1 and TRBJ2-1, with D unclear. V lost 4 bases to trimming and J lost 0 bases, with 10 bases between them. Per germline, CDR1 MNHNS and CDR2 SASEGT. The CDR3 has 15 residues.

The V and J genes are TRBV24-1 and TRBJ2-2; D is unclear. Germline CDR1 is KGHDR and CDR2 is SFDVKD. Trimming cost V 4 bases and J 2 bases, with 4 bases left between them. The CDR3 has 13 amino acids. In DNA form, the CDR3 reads TGTGCCACCAGTGACCCCAACACCGGGGAGCTGTTTTTT. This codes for CATSDPNTGELFF.

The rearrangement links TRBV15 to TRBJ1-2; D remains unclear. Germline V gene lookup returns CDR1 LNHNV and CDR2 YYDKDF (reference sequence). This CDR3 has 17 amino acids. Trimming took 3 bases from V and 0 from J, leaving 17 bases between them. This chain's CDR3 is CATSRAAPARANYGYTF. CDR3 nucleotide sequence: TGTGCCACCAGCAGGGCAGCCCCAGCGAGGGCTAACTATGGCTACACCTTC.

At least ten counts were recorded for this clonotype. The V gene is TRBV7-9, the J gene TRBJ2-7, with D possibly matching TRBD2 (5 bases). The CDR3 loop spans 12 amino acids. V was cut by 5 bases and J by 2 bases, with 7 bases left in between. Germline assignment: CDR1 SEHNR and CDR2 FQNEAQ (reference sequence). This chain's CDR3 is CASSPGAYEQYF. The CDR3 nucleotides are TGTGCCAGCAGCCCCGGGGCCTACGAGCAGTACTTC.

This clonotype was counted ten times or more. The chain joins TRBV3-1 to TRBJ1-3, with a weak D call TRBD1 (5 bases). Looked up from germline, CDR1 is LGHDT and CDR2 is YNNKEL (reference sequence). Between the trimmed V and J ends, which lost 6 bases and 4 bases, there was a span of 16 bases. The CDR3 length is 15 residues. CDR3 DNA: TGTGCCAGCAGTTCGGGGGGATACCAAGGAAACACCATATATTTT. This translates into CASSSGGYQGNTIYF.

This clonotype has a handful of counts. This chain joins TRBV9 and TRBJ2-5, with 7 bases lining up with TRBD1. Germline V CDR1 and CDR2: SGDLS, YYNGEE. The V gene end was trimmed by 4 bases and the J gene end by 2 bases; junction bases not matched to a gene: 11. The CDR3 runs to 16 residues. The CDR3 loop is CASSTNRDSIQETQYF. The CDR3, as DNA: TGTGCCAGCAGCACCAACCGGGACAGCATACAAGAGACCCAGTACTTC.

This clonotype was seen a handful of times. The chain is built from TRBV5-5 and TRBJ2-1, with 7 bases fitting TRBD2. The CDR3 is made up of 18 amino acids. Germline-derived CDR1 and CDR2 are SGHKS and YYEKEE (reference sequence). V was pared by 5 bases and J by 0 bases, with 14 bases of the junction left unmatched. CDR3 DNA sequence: TGTGCCAGCAGATATAGCGGGTGGTCCTCAAGCTCCTACAATGAGCAGTTCTTC. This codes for CASRYSGWSSSSYNEQFF.

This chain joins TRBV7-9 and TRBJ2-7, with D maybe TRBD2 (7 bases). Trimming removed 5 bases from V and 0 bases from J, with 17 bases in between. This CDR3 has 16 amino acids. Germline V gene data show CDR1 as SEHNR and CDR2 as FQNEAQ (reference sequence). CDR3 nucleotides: TGTGCCAGCAGCCCGGGCGGGGGCGATTACTCCTACGAGCAGTACTTC. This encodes CASSPGGGDYSYEQYF.

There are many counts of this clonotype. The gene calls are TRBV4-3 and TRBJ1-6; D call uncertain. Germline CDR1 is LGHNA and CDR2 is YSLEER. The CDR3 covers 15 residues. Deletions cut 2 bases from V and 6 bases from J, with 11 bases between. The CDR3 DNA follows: TGCGCCAGCAGCCAAAGGCGGACGCTTAATTCACCCCTCCACTTT. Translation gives CASSQRRTLNSPLHF.

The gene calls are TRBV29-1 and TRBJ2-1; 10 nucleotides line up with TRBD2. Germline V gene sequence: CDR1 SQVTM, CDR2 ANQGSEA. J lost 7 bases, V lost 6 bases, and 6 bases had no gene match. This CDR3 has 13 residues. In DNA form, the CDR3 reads TGCAGCGTCCCTAGCGGGAGTTGGAATGAGCAGTTCTTC. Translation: CSVPSGSWNEQFF.

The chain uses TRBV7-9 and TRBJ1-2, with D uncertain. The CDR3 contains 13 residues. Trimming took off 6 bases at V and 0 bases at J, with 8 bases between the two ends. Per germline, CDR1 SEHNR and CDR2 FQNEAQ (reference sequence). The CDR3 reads CASSHTANYGYTF. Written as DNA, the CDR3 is TGTGCCAGCAGTCATACAGCTAACTATGGCTACACCTTC.

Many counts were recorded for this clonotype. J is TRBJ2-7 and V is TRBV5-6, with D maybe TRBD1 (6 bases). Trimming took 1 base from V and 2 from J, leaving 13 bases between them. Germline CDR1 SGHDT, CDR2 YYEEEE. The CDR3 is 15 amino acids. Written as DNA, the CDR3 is TGTGCCAGCAGCTTGAGGACAGTGGTCCCCTACGAGCAGTACTTC. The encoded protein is CASSLRTVVPYEQYF.

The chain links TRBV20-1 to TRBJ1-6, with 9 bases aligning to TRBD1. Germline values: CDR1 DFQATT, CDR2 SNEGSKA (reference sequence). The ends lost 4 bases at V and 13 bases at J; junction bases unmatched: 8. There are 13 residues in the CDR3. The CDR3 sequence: CSANTGTGTPLHF. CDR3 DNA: TGCAGTGCTAACACCGGGACAGGGACCCCCCTCCACTTT.

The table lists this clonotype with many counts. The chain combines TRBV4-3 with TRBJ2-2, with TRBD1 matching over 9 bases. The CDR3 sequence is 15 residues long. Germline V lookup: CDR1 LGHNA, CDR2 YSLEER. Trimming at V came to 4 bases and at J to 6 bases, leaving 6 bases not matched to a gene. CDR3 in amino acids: CASSLGTGRAGELFF. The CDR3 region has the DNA TGCGCCAGCAGCCTCGGGACAGGGCGGGCCGGGGAGCTGTTTTTT.

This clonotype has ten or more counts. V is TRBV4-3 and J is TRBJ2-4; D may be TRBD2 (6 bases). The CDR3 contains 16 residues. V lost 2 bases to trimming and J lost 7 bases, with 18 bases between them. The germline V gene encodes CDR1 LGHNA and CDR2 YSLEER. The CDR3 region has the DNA TGCGCCAGCAGCCAACGAACGGAGGGTACGGGGAACATTCAGTACTTC. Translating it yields CASSQRTEGTGNIQYF.

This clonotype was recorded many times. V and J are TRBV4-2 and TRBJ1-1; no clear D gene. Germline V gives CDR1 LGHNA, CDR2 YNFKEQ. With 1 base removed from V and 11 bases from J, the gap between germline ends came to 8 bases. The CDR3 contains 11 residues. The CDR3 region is CASSQVKVAFF. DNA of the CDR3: TGTGCCAGCAGCCAAGTTAAGGTTGCTTTCTTT.

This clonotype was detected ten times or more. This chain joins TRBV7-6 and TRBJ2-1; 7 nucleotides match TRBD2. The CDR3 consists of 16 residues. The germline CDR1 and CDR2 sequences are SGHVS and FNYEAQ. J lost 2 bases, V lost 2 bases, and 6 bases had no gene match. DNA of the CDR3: TGTGCCAGCAGCTTATTCGTACTAGCGACCTACAATGAGCAGTTCTTC. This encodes CASSLFVLATYNEQFF.